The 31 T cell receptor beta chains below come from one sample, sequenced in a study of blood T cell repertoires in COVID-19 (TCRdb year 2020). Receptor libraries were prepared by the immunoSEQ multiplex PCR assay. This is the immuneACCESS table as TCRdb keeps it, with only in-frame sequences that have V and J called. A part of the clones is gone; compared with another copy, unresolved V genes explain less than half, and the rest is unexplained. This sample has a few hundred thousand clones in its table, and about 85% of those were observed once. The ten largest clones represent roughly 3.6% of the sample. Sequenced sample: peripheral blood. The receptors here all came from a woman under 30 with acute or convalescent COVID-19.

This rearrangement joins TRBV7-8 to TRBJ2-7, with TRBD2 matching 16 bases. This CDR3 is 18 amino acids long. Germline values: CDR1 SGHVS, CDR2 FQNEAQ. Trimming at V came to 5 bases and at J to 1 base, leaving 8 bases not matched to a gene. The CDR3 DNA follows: TGTGCCAGCAGCCAACCCGGGACTAGCGGGAGGGAATCCTACGAGCAGTACTTC. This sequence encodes CASSQPGTSGRESYEQYF.

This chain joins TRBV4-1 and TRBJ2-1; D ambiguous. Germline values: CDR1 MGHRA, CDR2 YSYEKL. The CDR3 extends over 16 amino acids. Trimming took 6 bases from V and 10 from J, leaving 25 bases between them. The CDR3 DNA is TGCGCCAGCAGTGCGGTCCCTTTTCGAGGTCCGAAGGAGCAGTTCTTC. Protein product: CASSAVPFRGPKEQFF.

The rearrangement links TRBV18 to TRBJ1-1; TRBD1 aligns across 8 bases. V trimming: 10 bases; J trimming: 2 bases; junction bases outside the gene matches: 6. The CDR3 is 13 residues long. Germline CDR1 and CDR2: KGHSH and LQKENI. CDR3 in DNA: TGTGCCACCACGGGACAGGTCAACACTGAAGCTTTCTTT. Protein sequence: CATTGQVNTEAFF. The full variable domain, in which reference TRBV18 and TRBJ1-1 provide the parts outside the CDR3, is NAGVMQNPRHLVRRRGQEARLRCSPMKGHSHVYWYRQLPEEGLKFMVYLQKENIIDESGMPKERFSAEFPKEGPSILRIQQVVRGDSAAYFCATTGQVNTEAFFGQGTRLTVV.

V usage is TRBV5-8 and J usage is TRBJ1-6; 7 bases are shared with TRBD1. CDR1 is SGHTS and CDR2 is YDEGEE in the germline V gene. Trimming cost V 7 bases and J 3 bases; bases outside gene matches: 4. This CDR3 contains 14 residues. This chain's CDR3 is CASGRTGYNSPLHF. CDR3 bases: TGTGCCAGCGGAAGGACAGGCTATAATTCACCCCTCCACTTT. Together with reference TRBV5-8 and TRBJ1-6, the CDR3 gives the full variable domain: EAGVTQSPTHLIKTRGQQATLRCSPISGHTSVYWYQQALGLGLQFLLWYDEGEERNRGNFPPRFSGRQFPNYSSELNVNALELEDSALYLCASGRTGYNSPLHFGNGTRLTVT.

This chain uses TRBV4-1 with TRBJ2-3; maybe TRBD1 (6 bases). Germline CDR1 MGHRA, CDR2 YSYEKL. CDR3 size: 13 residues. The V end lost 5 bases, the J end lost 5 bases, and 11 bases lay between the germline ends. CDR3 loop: CASSSGAGDTQYF. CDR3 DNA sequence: TGCGCCAGCAGCTCAGGGGCGGGAGATACGCAGTATTTT.

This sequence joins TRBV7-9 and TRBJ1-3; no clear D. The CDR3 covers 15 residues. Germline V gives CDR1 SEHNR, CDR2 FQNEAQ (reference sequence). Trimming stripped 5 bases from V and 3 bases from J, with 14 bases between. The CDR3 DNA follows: TGTGCCAGCAGCCGTATCGGACGGGGTGGAAACACCATATATTTT. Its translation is CASSRIGRGGNTIYF. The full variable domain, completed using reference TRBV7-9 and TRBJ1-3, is DTGVSQNPRHKITKRGQNVTFRCDPISEHNRLYWYRQTLGQGPEFLTYFQNEAQLEKSRLLSDRFSAERPKGSFSTLEIQRTEQGDSAMYLCASSRIGRGGNTIYFGEGSWLTVV.

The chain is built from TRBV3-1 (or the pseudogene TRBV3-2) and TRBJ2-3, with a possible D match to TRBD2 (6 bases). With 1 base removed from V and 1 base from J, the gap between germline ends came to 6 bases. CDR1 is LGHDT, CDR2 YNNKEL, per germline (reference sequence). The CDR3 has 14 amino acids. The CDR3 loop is CASSQAGGTDTQYF. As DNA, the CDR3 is TGTGCCAGCAGCCAAGCGGGAGGCACAGATACGCAGTATTTT.

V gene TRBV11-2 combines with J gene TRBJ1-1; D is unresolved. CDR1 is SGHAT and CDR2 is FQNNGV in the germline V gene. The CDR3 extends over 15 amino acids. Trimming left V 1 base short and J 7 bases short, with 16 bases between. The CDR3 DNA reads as TGTGCCAGCAGCTTAGTCGGAGGTACAGAGAGTGAAGCTTTCTTT. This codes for CASSLVGGTESEAFF.

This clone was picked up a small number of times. DNA of the CDR3: TGTGCCAGCAGCTTGCAAACCTACGAGCAGTACTTC. Its protein product is CASSLQTYEQYF. The chain joins TRBV5-8 to TRBJ2-7; D remains unclear. Between the trimmed V and J ends, which lost 1 base and 2 bases, there was a span of 4 bases. CDR1 and CDR2 (germline): SGHTS, YDEGEE. This CDR3 is 12 amino acids long.

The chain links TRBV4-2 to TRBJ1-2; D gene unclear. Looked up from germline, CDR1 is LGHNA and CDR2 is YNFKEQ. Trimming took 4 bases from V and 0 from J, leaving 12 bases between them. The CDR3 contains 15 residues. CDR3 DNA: TGTGCCAGCAGCCCCTCCCTAATAGCTAACTATGGCTACACCTTC. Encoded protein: CASSPSLIANYGYTF.

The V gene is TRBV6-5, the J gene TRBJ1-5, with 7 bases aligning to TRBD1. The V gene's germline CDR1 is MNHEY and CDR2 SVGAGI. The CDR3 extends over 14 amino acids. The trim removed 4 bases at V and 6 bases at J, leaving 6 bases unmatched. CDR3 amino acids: CASSFQTGSQPQHF. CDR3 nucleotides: TGTGCCAGCAGTTTCCAGACAGGGAGTCAGCCCCAGCATTTT.

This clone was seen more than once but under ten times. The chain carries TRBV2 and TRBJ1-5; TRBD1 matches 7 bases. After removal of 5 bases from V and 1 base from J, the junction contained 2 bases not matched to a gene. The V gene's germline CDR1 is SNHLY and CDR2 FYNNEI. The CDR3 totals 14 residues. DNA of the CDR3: TGTGCCAGCAGTACAGGGGTGAGCAATCAGCCCCAGCATTTT. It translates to CASSTGVSNQPQHF.

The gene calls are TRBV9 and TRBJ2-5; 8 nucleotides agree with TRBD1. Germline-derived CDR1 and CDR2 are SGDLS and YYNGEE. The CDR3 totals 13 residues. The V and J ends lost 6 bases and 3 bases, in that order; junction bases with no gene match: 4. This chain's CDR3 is CASTSDREETQYF. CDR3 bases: TGTGCCAGCACCTCGGACAGGGAAGAGACCCAGTACTTC.

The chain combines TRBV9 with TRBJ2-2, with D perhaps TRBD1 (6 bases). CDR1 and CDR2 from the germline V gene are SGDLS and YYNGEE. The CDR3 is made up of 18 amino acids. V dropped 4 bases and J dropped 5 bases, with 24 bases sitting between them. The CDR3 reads CASSPRVGRGLKTGELFF. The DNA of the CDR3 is TGTGCCAGCAGCCCCCGAGTGGGCAGGGGCTTAAAAACCGGGGAGCTGTTTTTT.

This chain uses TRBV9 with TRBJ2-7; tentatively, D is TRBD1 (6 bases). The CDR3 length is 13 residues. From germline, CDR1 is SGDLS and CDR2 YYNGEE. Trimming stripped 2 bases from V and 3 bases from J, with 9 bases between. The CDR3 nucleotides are TGTGCCAGCAGCGTGACAGGAGACTACGAGCAGTACTTC. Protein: CASSVTGDYEQYF.

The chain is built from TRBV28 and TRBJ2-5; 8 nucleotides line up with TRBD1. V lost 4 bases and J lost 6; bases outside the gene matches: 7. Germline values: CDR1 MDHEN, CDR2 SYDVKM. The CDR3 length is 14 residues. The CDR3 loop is CASSSTGGTKTQYF. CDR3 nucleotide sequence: TGTGCCAGCAGTTCCACAGGGGGAACGAAGACCCAGTACTTC.

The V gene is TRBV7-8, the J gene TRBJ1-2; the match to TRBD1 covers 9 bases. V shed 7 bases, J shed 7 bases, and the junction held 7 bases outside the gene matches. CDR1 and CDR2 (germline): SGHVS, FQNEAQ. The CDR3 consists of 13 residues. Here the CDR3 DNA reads TGTGCCAGCACCTCGGGACAGGGCTTTGGCTACACCTTC. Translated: CASTSGQGFGYTF.

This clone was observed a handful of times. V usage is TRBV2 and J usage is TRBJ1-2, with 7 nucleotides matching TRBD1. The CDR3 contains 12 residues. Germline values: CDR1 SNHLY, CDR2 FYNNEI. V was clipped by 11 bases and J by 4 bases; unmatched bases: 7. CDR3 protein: CAARQGSYGYTF. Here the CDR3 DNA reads TGTGCCGCCCGACAGGGATCCTATGGCTACACCTTC.

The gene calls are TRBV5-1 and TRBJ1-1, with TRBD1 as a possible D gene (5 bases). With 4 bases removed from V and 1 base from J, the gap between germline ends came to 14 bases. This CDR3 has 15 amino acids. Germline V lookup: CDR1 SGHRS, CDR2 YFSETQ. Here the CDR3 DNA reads TGCGCCAGCAGCCTTCGTCCTGACAGGAACACTGAAGCTTTCTTT. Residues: CASSLRPDRNTEAFF. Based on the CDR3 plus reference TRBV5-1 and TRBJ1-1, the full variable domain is KAGVTQTPRYLIKTRGQQVTLSCSPISGHRSVSWYQQTPGQGLQFLFEYFSETQRNKGNFPGRFSGRQFSNSRSEMNVSTLELGDSALYLCASSLRPDRNTEAFFGQGTRLTVV.

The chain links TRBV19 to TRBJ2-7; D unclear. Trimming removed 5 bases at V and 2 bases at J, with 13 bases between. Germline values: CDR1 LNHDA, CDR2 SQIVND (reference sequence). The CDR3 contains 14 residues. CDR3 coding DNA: TGTGCCAGTAGTCCTGCGACGGGTCCCTACGAGCAGTACTTC. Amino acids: CASSPATGPYEQYF.

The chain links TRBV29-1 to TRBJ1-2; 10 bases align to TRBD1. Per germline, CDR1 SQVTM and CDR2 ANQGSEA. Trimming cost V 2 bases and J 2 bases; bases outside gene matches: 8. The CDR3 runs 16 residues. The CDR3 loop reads CSVETGQGIENYGYTF. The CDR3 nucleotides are TGCAGCGTTGAAACGGGACAGGGGATAGAGAACTATGGCTACACCTTC.

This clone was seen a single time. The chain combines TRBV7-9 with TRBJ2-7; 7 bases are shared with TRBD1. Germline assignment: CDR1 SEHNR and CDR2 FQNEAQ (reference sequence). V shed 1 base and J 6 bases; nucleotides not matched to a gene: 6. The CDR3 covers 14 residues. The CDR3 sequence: CASSLVTGESEQYF. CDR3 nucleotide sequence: TGTGCCAGCAGCTTAGTCACAGGGGAAAGCGAGCAGTACTTC.

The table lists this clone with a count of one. The chain's CDR3 is CASSQVGLAGGYDTGELFF. In nucleotides, the CDR3 is TGTGCCAGCAGCCAAGTTGGGCTAGCGGGAGGATATGACACCGGGGAGCTGTTTTTT. The chain links TRBV14 to TRBJ2-2; 11 bases fit TRBD2. CDR1 and CDR2 (germline): SGHDN, FVKESK. CDR3 length: 19 amino acids. Germline trimming cut 1 base from V and 3 bases from J; bases unmatched to any gene: 10.

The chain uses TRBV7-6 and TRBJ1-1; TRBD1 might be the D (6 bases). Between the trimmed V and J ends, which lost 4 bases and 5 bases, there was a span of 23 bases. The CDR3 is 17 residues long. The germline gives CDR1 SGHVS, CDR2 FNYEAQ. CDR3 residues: CASSSSPNRVAWTEAFF. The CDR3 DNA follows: TGTGCCAGCAGCTCCTCCCCGAACAGGGTGGCGTGGACTGAAGCTTTCTTT.

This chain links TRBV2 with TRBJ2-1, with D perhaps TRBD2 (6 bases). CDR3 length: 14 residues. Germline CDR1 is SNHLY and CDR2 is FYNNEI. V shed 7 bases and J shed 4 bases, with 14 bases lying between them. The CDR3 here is CASTSGGLYNEQFF. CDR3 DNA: TGTGCCAGCACCTCTGGGGGGTTATACAATGAGCAGTTCTTC.

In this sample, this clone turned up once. The DNA of the CDR3 is TGTGCCAGCAGTGAGCGGCGGGACGCGAACACCGGGGAGCTGTTTTTT. This translates into CASSERRDANTGELFF. The chain joins TRBV2 to TRBJ2-2; a weak D match, TRBD2 (6 bases). The V end lost 3 bases, the J end lost 0 bases, and 11 bases lay between the germline ends. This CDR3 has 16 amino acids. Per the germline V gene, CDR1 is SNHLY and CDR2 is FYNNEI.

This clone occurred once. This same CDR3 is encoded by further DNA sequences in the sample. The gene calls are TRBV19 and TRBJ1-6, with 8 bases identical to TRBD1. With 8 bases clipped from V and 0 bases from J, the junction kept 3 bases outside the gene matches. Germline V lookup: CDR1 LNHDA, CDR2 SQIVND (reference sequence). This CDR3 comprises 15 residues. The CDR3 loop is CASRQGSSYNSPLHF. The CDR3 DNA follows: TGTGCCAGTCGACAGGGGAGCTCCTATAATTCACCCCTCCACTTT.

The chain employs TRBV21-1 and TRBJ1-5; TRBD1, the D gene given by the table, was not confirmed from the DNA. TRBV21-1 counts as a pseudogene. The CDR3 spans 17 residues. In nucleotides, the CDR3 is TGTGCCAGCAGCAAAAAGTCCTACGCGACAGGGGAACAGCCCCAGCATTTT. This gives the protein CASSKKSYATGEQPQHF.

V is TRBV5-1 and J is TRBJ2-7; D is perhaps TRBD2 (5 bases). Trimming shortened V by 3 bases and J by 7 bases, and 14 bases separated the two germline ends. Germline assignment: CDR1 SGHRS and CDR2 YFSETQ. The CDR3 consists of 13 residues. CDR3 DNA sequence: TGCGCCAGCAGCTCTGATCCCTCGGGGGAGCAGTACTTC. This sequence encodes CASSSDPSGEQYF.

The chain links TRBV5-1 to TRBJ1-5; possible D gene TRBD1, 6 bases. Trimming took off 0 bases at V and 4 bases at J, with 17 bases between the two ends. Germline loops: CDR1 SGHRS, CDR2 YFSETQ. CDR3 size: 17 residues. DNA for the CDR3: TGCGCCAGCAGCTTGGCCCCAAGGGGGGGAGGTAATCAGCCCCAGCATTTT. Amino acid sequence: CASSLAPRGGGNQPQHF.

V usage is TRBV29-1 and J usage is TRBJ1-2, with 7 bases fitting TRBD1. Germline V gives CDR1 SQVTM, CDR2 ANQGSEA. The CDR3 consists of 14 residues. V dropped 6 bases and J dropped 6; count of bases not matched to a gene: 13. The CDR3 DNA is TGCAGCGTGGACGCCGTGACAGGGAATAATGGCTACACCTTC. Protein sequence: CSVDAVTGNNGYTF.